This T cell receptor (beta chain) was profiled in a study of cytomegalovirus exposure and HLA in healthy donors. The wider study: Previous work identified 117 million unique TCR beta sequences from about 179 million T cells. Overall study findings and caveats: What was likely a sequencing artifact was a cluster of highly shared sequence variants. TCR beta chains numbering more than 150 were designated cytomegalovirus-associated. Apparent HLA restriction characterized most CMV-associated TCR beta chains in a later analysis.

The length of the CDR3 is 14 residues. Deletions cut 1 base from V and 3 bases from J, with 9 bases between. Germline V lookup: CDR1 SEHNR, CDR2 FQNEAQ (reference sequence). The PCR contained 60 Vbeta and 13 Jbeta primers. TCRdb keeps only in-frame clones here, not all; method: immunoSEQ multiplex PCR. The profile shows roughly 140,000 clones, around 77% of them singletons. For this clone: The antigen is undetermined.

Source material: PBMCs. The origin of this receptor is a woman aged 45-65 years in good health and CMV-seronegative. This chain connects TRBV7-9 to TRBJ1-2; possibly TRBD1 for D (5 bases). CDR3 amino acids: CASSLGGADYGYTF. CDR3 nucleotides: TGTGCCAGCAGCTTAGGCGGGGCGGACTATGGCTACACCTTC.